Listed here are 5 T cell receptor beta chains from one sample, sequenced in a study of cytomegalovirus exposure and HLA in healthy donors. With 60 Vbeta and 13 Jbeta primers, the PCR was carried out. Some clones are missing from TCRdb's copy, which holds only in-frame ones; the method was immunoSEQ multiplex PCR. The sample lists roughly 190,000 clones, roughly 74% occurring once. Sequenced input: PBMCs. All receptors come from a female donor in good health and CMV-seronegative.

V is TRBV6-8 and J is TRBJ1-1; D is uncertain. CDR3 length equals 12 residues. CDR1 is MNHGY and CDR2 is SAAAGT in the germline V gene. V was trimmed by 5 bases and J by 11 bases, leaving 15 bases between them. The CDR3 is CASSVPGVDAFF. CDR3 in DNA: TGTGCCAGCAGTGTACCGGGAGTGGATGCTTTCTTT.

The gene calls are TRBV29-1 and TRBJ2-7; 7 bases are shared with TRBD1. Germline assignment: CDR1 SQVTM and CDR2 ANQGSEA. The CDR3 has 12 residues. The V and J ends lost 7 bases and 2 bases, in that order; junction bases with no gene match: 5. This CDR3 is CSAKTGTYEQYF. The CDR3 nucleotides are TGCAGCGCCAAGACAGGGACCTACGAGCAGTACTTC.

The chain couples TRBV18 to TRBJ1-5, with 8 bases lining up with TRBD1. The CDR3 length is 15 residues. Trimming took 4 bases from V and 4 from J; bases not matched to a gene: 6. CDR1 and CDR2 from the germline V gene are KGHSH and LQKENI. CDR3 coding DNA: TGTGCCAGCTCACTAGACAGGGGTCCAAATCAGCCCCAGCATTTT. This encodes CASSLDRGPNQPQHF.

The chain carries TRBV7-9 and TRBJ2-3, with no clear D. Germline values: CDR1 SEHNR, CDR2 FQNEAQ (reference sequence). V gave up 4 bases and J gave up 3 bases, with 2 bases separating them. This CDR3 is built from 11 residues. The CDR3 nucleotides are TGTGCCAGCAGCTCAACAGATACGCAGTATTTT. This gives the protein CASSSTDTQYF.

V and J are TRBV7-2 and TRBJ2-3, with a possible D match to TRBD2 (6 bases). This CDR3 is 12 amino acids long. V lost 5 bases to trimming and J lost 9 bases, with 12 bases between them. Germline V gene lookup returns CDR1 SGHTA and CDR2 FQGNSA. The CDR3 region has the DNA TGTGCCAGCAGCCTCCCTGGGGGGACGCAGTATTTT. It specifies CASSLPGGTQYF.